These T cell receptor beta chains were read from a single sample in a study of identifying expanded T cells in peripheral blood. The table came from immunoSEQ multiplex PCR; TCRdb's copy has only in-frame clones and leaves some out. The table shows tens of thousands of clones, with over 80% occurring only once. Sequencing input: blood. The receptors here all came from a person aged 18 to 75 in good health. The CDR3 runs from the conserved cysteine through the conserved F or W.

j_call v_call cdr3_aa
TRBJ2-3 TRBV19 CASSIDGLAGADTQYF
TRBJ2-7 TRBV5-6 CASSHGTGGFYEQYF
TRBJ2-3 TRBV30 CAAAPGGPVPYTQYF
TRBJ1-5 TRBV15 CATTPSVGSNQPQHF
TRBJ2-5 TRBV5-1 CASSLTAGGPQETQYF
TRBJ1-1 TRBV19 CASSWWDTLNTEAFF
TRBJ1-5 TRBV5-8 CASSLEGYGYQPQHF
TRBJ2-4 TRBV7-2 CASRSPLASLQYF
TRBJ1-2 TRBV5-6 CASSLDGGASGYTF
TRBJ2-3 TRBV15 CATSRGRETGSRADTQYF
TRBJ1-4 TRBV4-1 CASSPAPDRATNEKLFF
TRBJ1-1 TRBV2 CASSRRPPRLGTEAFF
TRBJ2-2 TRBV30 CAGGGPGELFF
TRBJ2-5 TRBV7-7 CASSHGGLAGQETQYF
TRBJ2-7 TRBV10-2 CASSDRGYSEQYF
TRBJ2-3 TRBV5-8 CASSEEGGYTDTQYF
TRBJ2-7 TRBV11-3 CASSLGRGLATTYEQYF
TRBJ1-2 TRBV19 CASSGDNYGYTF
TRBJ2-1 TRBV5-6 CASSLLAGGRDEQFF
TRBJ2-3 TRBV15 CATSRDTGPGTDTQYF
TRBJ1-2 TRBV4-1 CASSQVPGEGADYTF
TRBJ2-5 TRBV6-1 CASSETGRETQYF
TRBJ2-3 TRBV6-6 CASQRTSGYSTDTQYF
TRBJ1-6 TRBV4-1 CASSQDTGTGHSPLHF
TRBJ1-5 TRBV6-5 CASRRDRADNQPQHF
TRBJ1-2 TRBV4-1 CASSRRDRDYNYGYTF
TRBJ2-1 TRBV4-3 CASSQEFSESYNEQFF
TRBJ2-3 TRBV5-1 CASSPGLAGGLPDTQYF
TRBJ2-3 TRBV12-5 CASGFATSGNTQYF
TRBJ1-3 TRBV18 CASSRQGSSGNTIYF
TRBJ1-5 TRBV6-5 CASSAQKAGNQPQHF
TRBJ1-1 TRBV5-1 CASSLAGGASRNTEAFF
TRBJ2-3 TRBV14 CASSLWGTDTQYF
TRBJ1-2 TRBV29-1 CSVEDLSGTNYGYTF
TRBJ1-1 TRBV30 CAWSPQGNTEAFF
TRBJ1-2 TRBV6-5 CASSGTADRVDGYTF
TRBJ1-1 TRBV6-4 CASSDPNPGRNGATEAFF
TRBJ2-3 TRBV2 CASSGLAGSTDTQYF
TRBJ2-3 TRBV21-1 CASSKRGRGSPSSTDTQYF
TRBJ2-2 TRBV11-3 CASSLGTNTGELFF
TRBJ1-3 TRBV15 CATSRSGQFSGNTIYF
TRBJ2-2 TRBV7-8 CASSFHGELFF
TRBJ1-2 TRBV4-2 CASSLNPGAENGYTF
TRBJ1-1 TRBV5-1 CASSLLAMNTEAFF
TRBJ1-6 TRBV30 CAWSAGFVNSPLHF
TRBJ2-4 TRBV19 CASSIGQLGIQYF
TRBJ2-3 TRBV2 CATDQRGATDTQYF